Shown below are 6 T cell receptor beta chains from a single sample sequenced in a study of shared clonotypes between healthy human individuals. The assay was immunoSEQ multiplex PCR, and TCRdb's table has in-frame clones only and misses some. The data contain 600,000 to 800,000 clones, approximately 77% of them seen just once; the ten biggest clones take up about 1.7%. Source material: memory CD4+ T cells sorted from blood. Noted subset: CD45RA-negative fraction. These receptors were collected from a woman aged 25 to 45 in good health.

V is TRBV25-1 and J is TRBJ2-1; the match to TRBD2 covers 13 bases. The V segment lost 4 bases and the J segment 4 bases; nucleotides outside the gene matches: 1. The length of the CDR3 is 15 residues. The germline V gene has CDR1 MGHDK and CDR2 SYGVNS. The CDR3 nucleotides are TGTGCCAGCAGTGCGGGACTAGCGGGGTACAATGAGCAGTTCTTC. Translated, it gives CASSAGLAGYNEQFF.

About this clone: The sample holds other DNA sequences that translate to the same CDR3. The V and J genes are TRBV7-3 and TRBJ2-5, with unresolved D. CDR1 is SGHTA and CDR2 is FQGTGA in the germline V gene. The CDR3 has 13 residues. The V and J ends lost 1 base and 2 bases respectively, with 5 bases between them. The CDR3 coding sequence is TGTGCCAGCAGCTTAAATTCTCAAGAGACCCAGTACTTC. The encoded protein is CASSLNSQETQYF.

The chain's CDR3 is CASSEADYYYNEQFF. The CDR3 nucleotides read TGTGCCAGCAGTGAAGCGGACTATTACTACAATGAGCAGTTCTTC. This chain uses TRBV6-1 with TRBJ2-1; a weak D match, TRBD2 (6 bases). Germline V CDR1 and CDR2: MNHNS, SASEGT. V gave up 0 bases and J gave up 3 bases, with 9 bases separating them. The CDR3 covers 15 residues.

This clone was found many times. CDR3 residues: CASSKGSQPQHF. The CDR3 DNA reads as TGTGCCAGCAGTAAAGGGAGCCAGCCCCAGCATTTT. V is TRBV6-4 and J is TRBJ1-5; D is ambiguous. The ends were cut back, 5 bases at V and 7 bases at J, with 9 bases in the middle. The germline gives CDR1 MRHNA, CDR2 SNTAGT. This CDR3 has 12 amino acids.

V gene TRBV11-2 combines with J gene TRBJ2-3; a weak D match, TRBD1 (6 bases). V lost 7 bases and J 5 bases, leaving 16 bases between the germline ends. CDR1 and CDR2 from the germline V gene are SGHAT and FQNNGV. This CDR3 comprises 14 residues. CDR3 amino acids: CASTIQGSVDTQYF. The CDR3 nucleotides are TGTGCCAGCACAATACAGGGTTCCGTAGATACGCAGTATTTT.

The chain carries TRBV2 and TRBJ2-1; 11 nucleotides line up with TRBD2. CDR1 SNHLY and CDR2 FYNNEI come from the germline V gene. With 11 bases clipped from V and 7 bases from J, the junction kept 4 bases outside the gene matches. CDR3 length: 12 amino acids. CDR3 in amino acids: CAPGTSGNEQFF. The CDR3 DNA follows: TGTGCCCCCGGGACTAGCGGTAATGAGCAGTTCTTC.